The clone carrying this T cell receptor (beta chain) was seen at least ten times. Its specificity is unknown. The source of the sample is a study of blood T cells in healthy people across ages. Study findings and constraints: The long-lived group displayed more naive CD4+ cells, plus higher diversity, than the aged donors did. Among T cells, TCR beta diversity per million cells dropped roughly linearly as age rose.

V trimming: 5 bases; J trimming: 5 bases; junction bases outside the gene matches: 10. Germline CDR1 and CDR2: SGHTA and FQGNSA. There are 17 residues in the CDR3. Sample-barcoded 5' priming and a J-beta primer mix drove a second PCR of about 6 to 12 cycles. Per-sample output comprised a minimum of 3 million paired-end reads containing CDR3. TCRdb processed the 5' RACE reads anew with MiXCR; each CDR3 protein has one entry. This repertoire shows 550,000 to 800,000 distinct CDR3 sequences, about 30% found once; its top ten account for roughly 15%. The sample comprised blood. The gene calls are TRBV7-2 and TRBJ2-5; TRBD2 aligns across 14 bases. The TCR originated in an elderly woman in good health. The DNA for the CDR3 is TGTGCCAGCAGCCTGGGACTAGCGGGGGTGATCCGGGAGACCCAGTACTTC. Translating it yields CASSLGLAGVIRETQYF.